This TCR beta chain was observed in a study of T cell responses to AZD1222 COVID-19 vaccine. In germline, CDR1 is SNHLY, CDR2 FYNNEI. The CDR3 is 14 amino acids. With 2 bases clipped from V and 6 bases from J, the junction kept 7 bases outside the gene matches. Points from the study as a whole: All repertoire sampling was performed exclusively after the peak T cell response. Vaccine-related CD4 TCRs covered spike, predominating at 160-218 and 743-854. Spike-specific TCR breadth and depth were elevated following two AZD1222 doses.

Data came from immunoSEQ multiplex PCR; TCRdb stores just in-frame clones and leaves some out. The sample yields just under 75,000 clones, around three quarters seen once. About this clone itself: The antigen remains undetermined.

The chain employs TRBV2 and TRBJ2-7, with TRBD1 identical over 7 bases. The TCR originated in an adult who received the AZD1222 COVID-19 vaccine. Source: peripheral blood, taken 28 days after the second AZD1222 dose. The CDR3 DNA is TGTGCCAGCAGTGAATTTGGGACAGATATCGAGCAGTACTTC. Translating it yields CASSEFGTDIEQYF.